This T cell receptor beta chain derives from a study of CD8+ T cells in alopecia areata. Across the whole study: Twice daily, treated patients received 5 to 10 mg of oral tofacitinib. Study results and limitations: Although TCR sharing was seen in mice, sharing across patients was less clear, possibly for HLA-related reasons. More clonal than normal scalp was lesional scalp, particularly alopecia totalis/universalis.

Treatment indicated: oral pan-JAK inhibitor, 5-10 mg twice daily. The germline CDR1 and CDR2 sequences are SGHTA and FQGNSA. The CDR3 totals 14 residues. Trimming removed 4 bases at V and 0 bases at J, with 10 bases between. This clone has only a few counts. The antigen is not known. RNA extraction was followed by reverse transcription into cDNA, which acted as the sequencing template. Produced via immunoSEQ multiplex PCR; TCRdb's table is partial and in-frame only. The data show over 250,000 clones, roughly 60% seen once. The chain links TRBV7-2 to TRBJ2-7; D is unclear. Sequenced here: CD4+ T cells sorted from blood, sampled at week 52, from a patient treated with tofacitinib. This clonotype was obtained from a human donor with alopecia areata. The CDR3 region has the DNA TGTGCCAGCAGCTCTCTTGACATCTCCTACGAGCAGTACTTC. It specifies CASSSLDISYEQYF.